This is a list of T cell receptor beta chains from one sample in a study of cytomegalovirus exposure and HLA in healthy donors. Clones were read by immunoSEQ multiplex PCR, and TCRdb kept only the in-frame ones, dropping some. The data hold approximately 160,000 clones, with over 75% observed a single time. Specimen: PBMCs. The receptors stem from a woman aged 50 to 65 in good health and CMV-seropositive. Both conserved end residues are part of each CDR3. D genes are given only for firm matches. Clone size, where shown, is once, few, many, or a class for clones that have expanded.

TRBD1	-	TRBV5-1	TRBJ2-7	CASSLTGGPYEQYF	TGCGCCAGCAGCTTGACAGGGGGACCCTACGAGCAGTACTTC
TRBD1	-	TRBV10-3	TRBJ1-2	CAISEGQGIRYGYTF	TGTGCCATCAGCGAGGGACAGGGAATACGGTATGGCTACACCTTC
-	once	TRBV30	TRBJ2-2	CAGYRVDTGELFF	TGTGCCGGATACAGGGTCGACACCGGGGAGCTGTTTTTT
-	few	TRBV7-9	TRBJ1-2	CASSLSYGYTF	TGTGCCAGCAGCTTGAGCTATGGCTACACCTTC
TRBD1	-	TRBV16	TRBJ2-2	CASSQSGQSYTGELFF	TGTGCCAGCAGCCAATCGGGACAGTCCTACACCGGGGAGCTGTTTTTT
-	-	TRBV6-6	TRBJ2-5	CASTQRQGGETQYF	TGTGCCAGCACCCAACGTCAAGGAGGAGAGACCCAGTACTTC
-	-	TRBV27	TRBJ2-3	CASNGVSTDTQYF	TGTGCCAGCAACGGGGTCAGCACAGATACGCAGTATTTT
TRBD1	-	TRBV27	TRBJ1-1	CASSQNQGATEAFF	TGTGCCAGCAGTCAAAATCAGGGGGCCACTGAAGCTTTCTTT
TRBD1	few	TRBV6-1	TRBJ2-7	CASSGETGGSYEQYF	TGTGCCAGCAGTGGGGAGACAGGGGGCTCCTACGAGCAGTACTTC
-	-	TRBV5-1	TRBJ2-3	CASRPRTGTDTDTQYF	TGCGCCAGCAGACCCCGCACAGGGACCGATACCGATACGCAGTATTTT
-	-	TRBV2	TRBJ1-1	CASSELTGNTEAFF	TGTGCCAGCAGTGAGTTGACAGGGAACACTGAAGCTTTCTTT
TRBD2	once	TRBV28	TRBJ2-1	CASSTASGGRYNEQFF	TGTGCCAGCAGTACGGCGAGCGGGGGGCGGTACAATGAGCAGTTCTTC
TRBD2	-	TRBV6-5	TRBJ2-1	CASSSLAGGPSEQFF	TGTGCCAGCAGTTCACTAGCGGGAGGGCCTAGTGAGCAGTTCTTC
-	-	TRBV28	TRBJ1-5	CASSFPRTVHQPQHF	TGTGCCAGCAGTTTCCCCCGGACAGTACATCAGCCCCAGCATTTT
TRBD1	once	TRBV29-1	TRBJ1-1	CSVTTGGLNTEAFF	TGCAGCGTTACAACAGGGGGCCTGAACACTGAAGCTTTCTTT
TRBD2	few	TRBV5-4	TRBJ2-7	CASSGGKWDEQYF	TGTGCCAGCTCCGGGGGGAAGTGGGACGAGCAGTACTTC
-	-	TRBV7-8	TRBJ1-3	CASSSLRAGFSGNTIYF	TGTGCCAGCAGCTCCCTCAGGGCAGGGTTCTCTGGAAACACCATATATTTT
TRBD2	-	TRBV28	TRBJ2-6	CASNRGGPSSGANVLTF	TGTGCCAGCAACCGGGGGGGTCCGAGCTCTGGGGCCAACGTCCTGACTTTC
-	-	TRBV27	TRBJ2-2	CASSPRVNTGELFF	TGTGCCTCAAGCCCCCGCGTGAACACCGGGGAGCTGTTTTTT
-	-	TRBV15	TRBJ1-3	CATSRGPRHAGNTIYF	TGTGCCACCAGCAGGGGTCCGAGGCATGCTGGAAACACCATATATTTT
-	once	TRBV19	TRBJ1-4	CASSIVPTDDREKLFF	TGTGCCAGTAGTATAGTCCCGACAGACGATCGTGAAAAACTGTTTTTT
TRBD1	-	TRBV11-3	TRBJ2-3	CASSSGQGSTDTQYF	TGTGCCAGCAGCTCAGGACAGGGTAGCACAGATACGCAGTATTTT
-	-	TRBV5-1	TRBJ2-7	CASSLTGGAPSEQYF	TGCGCCAGCAGCCTCACGGGGGGCGCCCCCTCCGAGCAGTACTTC
TRBD2	few	TRBV7-3	TRBJ2-1	CASSPSGGGNEQFF	TGTGCCAGCAGCCCCAGCGGGGGCGGGAATGAGCAGTTCTTC
TRBD1	few	TRBV28	TRBJ1-5	CASRTGGARSNQPQHF	TGTGCCAGCAGAACAGGGGGCGCGAGAAGCAATCAGCCCCAGCATTTT
TRBD1	once	TRBV10-2	TRBJ1-5	CASSVETGNQPQHF	TGCGCCAGCAGTGTCGAGACAGGGAATCAGCCCCAGCATTTT
-	-	TRBV7-9	TRBJ2-4	CVSSLGGAKNIQYF	TGTGTCAGCAGCTTAGGAGGGGCCAAAAACATTCAGTACTTC
TRBD1	-	TRBV7-9	TRBJ1-5	CSSSAYRDRDNQPQHF	TGTTCCAGCAGCGCCTACCGGGACAGGGACAATCAGCCCCAGCATTTT
TRBD1	-	TRBV28	TRBJ1-1	CASSGQGVSEAFF	TGTGCCAGCAGTGGACAGGGGGTTTCTGAAGCTTTCTTT
TRBD1	-	TRBV7-3	TRBJ1-3	CASSPGQLGSGNTIYF	TGTGCCAGCAGCCCGGGACAGCTTGGCTCTGGAAACACCATATATTTT
TRBD1	-	TRBV7-2	TRBJ2-7	CASSPRDRAVYEQYF	TGTGCCAGCAGCCCAAGGGACAGGGCGGTCTACGAGCAGTACTTC
-	-	TRBV6-5	TRBJ2-2	CASSYSAQGTGELFF	TGTGCCAGCAGTTACTCAGCGCAGGGCACCGGGGAGCTGTTTTTT
-	-	TRBV28	TRBJ1-1	CASTRATTGNTEAFF	TGTGCCAGCACCAGGGCCACGACAGGGAACACTGAAGCTTTCTTT
TRBD1	-	TRBV14	TRBJ1-6	CASSQGRTGNNSPLHF	TGTGCCAGCAGCCAAGGCAGGACAGGGAATAATTCACCCCTCCACTTT
-	-	TRBV28	TRBJ1-5	CASSRSDSNQPQHF	TGTGCCAGCAGTCGAAGCGATAGCAATCAGCCCCAGCATTTT